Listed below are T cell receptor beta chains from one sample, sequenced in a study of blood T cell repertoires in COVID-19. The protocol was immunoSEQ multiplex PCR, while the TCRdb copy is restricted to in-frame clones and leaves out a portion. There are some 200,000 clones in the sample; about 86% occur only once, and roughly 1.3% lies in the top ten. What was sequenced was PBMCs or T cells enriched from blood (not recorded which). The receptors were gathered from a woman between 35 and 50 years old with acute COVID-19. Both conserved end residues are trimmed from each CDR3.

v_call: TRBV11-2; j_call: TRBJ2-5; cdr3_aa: ASSLELAGGSRAQY
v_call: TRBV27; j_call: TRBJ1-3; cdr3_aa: ASRARGGAGNTIY
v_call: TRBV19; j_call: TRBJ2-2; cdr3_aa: ASTGRWNTGELF
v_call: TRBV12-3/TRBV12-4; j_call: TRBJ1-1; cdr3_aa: ASSLGSSGLAF
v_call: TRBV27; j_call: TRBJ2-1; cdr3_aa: ASSSKSGFSYNEQF
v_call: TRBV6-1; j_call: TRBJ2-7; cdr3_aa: ASSEAGQAGSYEQY
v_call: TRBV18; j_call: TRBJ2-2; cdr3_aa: ASSPAGQLNTGELF
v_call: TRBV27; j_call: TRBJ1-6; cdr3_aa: ASSFDRTYNSPLH
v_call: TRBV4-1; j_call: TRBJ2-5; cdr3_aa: ASSQGEGRTQY
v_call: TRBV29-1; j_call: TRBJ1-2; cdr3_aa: SVTEEGAATYGYT
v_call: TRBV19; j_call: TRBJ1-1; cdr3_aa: ASRRTGLNTEAF
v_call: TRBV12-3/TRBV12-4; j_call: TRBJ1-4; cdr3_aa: ASSFGGGKLF
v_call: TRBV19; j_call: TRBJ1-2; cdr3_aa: ASRSGGRLGGYT
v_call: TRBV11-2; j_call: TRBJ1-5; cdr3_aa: ASSGQGTSNQPQH
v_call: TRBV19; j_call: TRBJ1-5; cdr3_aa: ASPGYSNQPQH
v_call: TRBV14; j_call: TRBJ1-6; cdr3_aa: ASSVGYINSPLH
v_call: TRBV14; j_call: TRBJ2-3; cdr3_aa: ASALAVPTDTQY
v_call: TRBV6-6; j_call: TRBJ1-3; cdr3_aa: ASTSLSSGNTIY
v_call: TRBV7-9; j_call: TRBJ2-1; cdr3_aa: ASSFTSGTDNEQF
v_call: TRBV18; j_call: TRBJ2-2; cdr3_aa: ASSPPARNTGELF
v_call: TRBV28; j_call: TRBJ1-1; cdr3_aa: ASSSIGTGTMNTEAF
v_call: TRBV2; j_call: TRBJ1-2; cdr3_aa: ASRGTGSGGYT
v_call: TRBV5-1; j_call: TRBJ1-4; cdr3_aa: ATSKSGEWSEKLF
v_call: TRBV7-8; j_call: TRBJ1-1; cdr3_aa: ASSSQARGTNTEAF
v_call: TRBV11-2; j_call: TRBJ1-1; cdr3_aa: ASSLGQGRPPAF
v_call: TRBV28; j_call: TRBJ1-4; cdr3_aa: ASTEGRVNEKLF
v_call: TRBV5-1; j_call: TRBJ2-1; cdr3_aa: ASSLTSGSQEQF
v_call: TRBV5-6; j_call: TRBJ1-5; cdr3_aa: ASSSRQLNQPQH
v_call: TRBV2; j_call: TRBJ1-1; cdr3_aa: ASSVRTPTEAF
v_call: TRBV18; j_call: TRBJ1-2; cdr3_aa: ASSPPAGAVGYT
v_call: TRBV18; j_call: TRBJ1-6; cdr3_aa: ASSPTGQGNSPLH
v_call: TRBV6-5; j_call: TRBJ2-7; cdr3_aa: ASSYSKQNYEQY
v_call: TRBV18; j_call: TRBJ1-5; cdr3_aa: ASSPQNSNQPQH
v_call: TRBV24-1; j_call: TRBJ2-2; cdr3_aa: ATSDHGGGQPITGELF
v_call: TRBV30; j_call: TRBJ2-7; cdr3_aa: AWSVQRGSEQY
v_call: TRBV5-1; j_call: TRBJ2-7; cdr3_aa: ASSLAASSYEQY
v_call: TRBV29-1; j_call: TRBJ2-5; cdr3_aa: SVGAGAETQY
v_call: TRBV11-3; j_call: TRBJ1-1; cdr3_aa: ASSFGGVGTEAF
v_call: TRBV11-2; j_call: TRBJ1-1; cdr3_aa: ASSSQRHLNTEAF
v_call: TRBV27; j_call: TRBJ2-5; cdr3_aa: ASSLSRTGRETQY
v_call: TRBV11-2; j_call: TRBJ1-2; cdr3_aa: ASSPRGSNGYT